This note documents a single TCR beta chain sequence. Its antigen is as yet unknown. The junction does not match germline at one end; this may be a read error. This record belongs to a study of T cell responses to AZD1222 COVID-19 vaccine. Study-level background: The analysis combined second doses at about 4 or about 12 weeks. The study's findings and limits: Unmutated regions of variants are reportedly targeted by nearly half of spike-specific TCRs. The span of vaccine-associated CD4 TCRs extended across spike, with dominance at 160-218 and 743-854. Spike-specific TCR breadth and depth both grew after two AZD1222 doses.

Profiled with immunoSEQ multiplex PCR; TCRdb holds only in-frame clones, not every one. The data show about 120,000 clones, around 90% seen once. Per the germline V gene, CDR1 is SGHTA and CDR2 is FQGNSA. The CDR3 is 18 residues long. This receptor was identified in an adult in good health. The chain is built from TRBV7-2 and TRBJ2-4; 14 bases are a match to TRBD2. This material consisted of peripheral blood, taken on day 0 of AZD1222 vaccination. DNA for the CDR3: TGTGCCAGCAGCGTAGCTAGGACTAGCGGGGGGCGGAAAAACATTCAGTACTTC. This gives the protein CASSVARTSGGRKNIQYF.